The sequence of this T cell receptor (beta chain) was determined in a study of identical twins. Study observations and caveats: Cross-sectional statistics underpinned the conclusions; the same donors were not followed. Invariant MAIT and iNKT cells may have partly biased zero-insertion analyses. Out-of-frame alpha sequences that twins shared showed excess low generation probability.

MiXCR was run by TCRdb on the 5' RACE reads, yielding one entry per CDR3 protein. The sample shows around 230,000 distinct CDR3 sequences, around a tenth of them seen only once. Germline V CDR1 and CDR2: SGDLS, YYNGEE. The CDR3 extends over 17 amino acids. The V gene end was trimmed by 4 bases and the J gene end by 0 bases; junction bases not matched to a gene: 11. This clonotype showed up just a few times. Its specificity is unknown. This TCR was sampled from a woman aged 18-29 years in good health. The V gene is TRBV9, the J gene TRBJ2-7; 9 nucleotides line up with TRBD2. The sample consisted of memory (CD45RO+) T cells sorted from blood. The CDR3 DNA reads as TGTGCCAGCAGCCCGGAACGACTAGCGGTGAGCTCCTACGAGCAGTACTTC. This sequence encodes CASSPERLAVSSYEQYF.